Given below is one T cell receptor beta chain in context. What it binds is not known. The CDR3 goes on 3 residues after the read ends, and that part is filled in from the germline J gene. This sample is part of a study of T cells in women clearing cervical HPV infection. Study-level information: Cases: HPV16-related CIN3 or worse on histology, 2 invasive cancers. Case blood was drawn when the lesion was first found; control blood after infection became undetectable. Study-level results: Repertoire richness, not evenness, was significantly elevated in CIN3+ cases versus controls.

The V and J ends lost 3 bases and 5 bases, in that order; junction bases with no gene match: 14. Per germline, CDR1 DFQATT and CDR2 SNEGSKA (reference sequence). CDR3 length: 17 residues. All donors had a single incident cervical HPV16 infection, not prevalent. Clones were read by immunoSEQ multiplex PCR, and TCRdb kept only the in-frame ones, dropping some. Its clone listing holds around 31,000 clones. The genes are TRBV20-1 and TRBJ2-2; TRBD2 matches 8 bases. Sequenced input: blood buffy coat. The sequence derives from a woman aged 18 to 75 with a cervical HPV16 infection that either progressed to CIN3+ or cleared (not recorded which). The chain's CDR3 is CSARVNSGKGGTGELFF. Partial CDR3 DNA: TGCAGTGCTAGGGTTAATAGCGGGAAAGGTGGTACCGGGGAG.